The clone carrying this TCR beta chain showed up just a few times. Antigen: not known. Donors consisted of healthy bone marrow donors. This sample stems from a study of cytomegalovirus exposure and HLA in healthy donors. Notes on the study in general: Most sequenced TCRs were rare (though some public TCRs occurred in many donors). Later analysis suggested links between common viral pathogens and several top significant clusters. It was shown in a later analysis that HLA-associated TCR beta chains were more clonally expanded than other, equally common chains.

Germline CDR1 SEHNR, CDR2 FQNEAQ (reference sequence). The CDR3 has 14 amino acids. Germline trimming cut 4 bases from V and 5 bases from J; bases unmatched to any gene: 3. Primers included in the PCR were 60 Vbeta and 13 Jbeta primers. The method was immunoSEQ multiplex PCR; TCRdb's version includes in-frame clones alone and lacks a portion of them. This table holds approximately 140,000 clones, more than 65% found once. The receptor was isolated from a man aged 50 or older in good health and CMV-seropositive. Material for sequencing was PBMCs. The chain is built from TRBV7-9 and TRBJ2-5, with 11 bases that match TRBD1. This CDR3 is CASSSDRGRETQYF. The CDR3 DNA is TGTGCCAGCAGCTCGGACAGGGGGCGGGAGACCCAGTACTTC.